Listed below are T cell receptor beta chains from one sample, sequenced in a study of shared clonotypes between healthy human individuals. Libraries were prepared by immunoSEQ multiplex PCR; TCRdb keeps only in-frame clonotypes and omits some of them. The sample carries over 2 million clones, roughly 94% recorded once. Source material: naive CD8+ T cells sorted from blood. Receptor source: a man between 18 and 35 years old in good health. The CDR3 runs from the conserved cysteine through the conserved F or W. The order of the fields is D gene, J gene, V gene, clone size, CDR3 protein, CDR3 DNA. D genes are given only for firm matches. Only part of the rows carry a size: once, few, many, or a class if the clone is expanded.

>TRBD1|TRBJ1-1|TRBV5-1|-
CASSPGDRLNTEAFF
TGCGCCAGCAGCCCTGGGGACAGGCTGAACACTGAAGCTTTCTTT
>-|TRBJ2-5|TRBV27|-
CASSLVGQQETQYF
TGTGCCAGCAGCCTCGTAGGACAGCAAGAGACCCAGTACTTC
>-|TRBJ1-6|TRBV4-1|-
CASSRGSPLHF
TGCGCCAGCAGCCGAGGTTCACCCCTCCACTTT
>-|TRBJ1-1|TRBV11-2|-
CASSQEGFTEAFF
TGTGCCAGCAGCCAGGAGGGGTTCACTGAAGCTTTCTTT
>-|TRBJ1-1|TRBV7-9|-
CASSDAGNTEAFF
TGTGCCAGCAGCGACGCCGGTAACACTGAAGCTTTCTTT
>-|TRBJ1-2|TRBV27|-
CASSPLPGALGYTF
TGTGCCAGCAGCCCCCTCCCGGGGGCGCTTGGCTACACCTTC
>TRBD2|TRBJ2-7|TRBV19|once
CASSSLLAAQYEQYF
TGTGCCAGTAGTAGCCTTCTAGCGGCACAGTACGAGCAGTACTTC
>-|TRBJ2-7|TRBV29-1|once
CSVEGEQGLYEQYF
TGCAGCGTTGAGGGCGAACAGGGCTTATACGAGCAGTACTTC
>TRBD2|TRBJ2-1|TRBV27|-
CASSSGTSGGRSSYNEQFF
TGTGCCAGCAGTTCGGGGACTAGCGGGGGCCGTAGCTCCTACAATGAGCAGTTCTTC
>-|TRBJ2-2|TRBV30|few
CAWSVPGAYTGELFF
TGTGCCTGGAGTGTCCCCGGGGCTTATACCGGGGAGCTGTTTTTT
>-|TRBJ1-2|TRBV29-1|-
CSGADLGNYGYTF
TGCAGCGGCGCGGACCTAGGGAACTATGGCTACACCTTC
>-|TRBJ2-3|TRBV4-2|-
CASSQWSGDWTDTQYF
TGTGCCAGCAGCCAATGGTCGGGGGATTGGACAGATACGCAGTATTTT
>-|TRBJ2-2|TRBV27|-
CASKLSRYNTGELFF
TGTGCCAGCAAGTTATCCAGGTACAACACCGGGGAGCTGTTTTTT
>-|TRBJ2-7|TRBV10-3|-
CAISDLFEQGGKNF
TGTGCCATCAGTGACCTATTTGAACAAGGCGGGAAGAACTTC
>-|TRBJ1-1|TRBV28|-
CASSSPLNSRGMNTEAFF
TGTGCCAGCAGTTCCCCCCTTAATTCCCGGGGAATGAACACTGAAGCTTTCTTT
>-|TRBJ2-2|TRBV28|once
CASSLFVTNTGELFF
TGTGCCAGCAGTTTATTTGTCACCAACACCGGGGAGCTGTTTTTT
>-|TRBJ1-4|TRBV13|-
CASSFSGDEKLFF
TGTGCCAGCAGCTTTTCGGGAGATGAAAAACTGTTTTTT
>TRBD1|TRBJ1-1|TRBV7-6|-
CASSSWDRENTEAFF
TGTGCCAGCAGCTCTTGGGACAGGGAGAACACTGAAGCTTTCTTT
>-|TRBJ2-1|TRBV14|-
CASSHNGGNEQFF
TGTGCCAGCAGCCACAACGGCGGTAATGAGCAGTTCTTC
>-|TRBJ1-1|TRBV4-1|-
CASSQVRAVNTEAFF
TGCGCCAGCAGCCAAGTTAGGGCGGTGAACACTGAAGCTTTCTTT
>-|TRBJ2-3|TRBV9|-
CASSPQDPTDTQYF
TGTGCCAGCAGCCCCCAGGACCCCACAGATACGCAGTATTTT
>TRBD2|TRBJ2-5|TRBV29-1|few
CSVAPTSGGETQYF
TGCAGCGTTGCCCCGACTAGCGGGGGGGAGACCCAGTACTTC
>TRBD2|TRBJ2-7|TRBV6-1|-
CASSEATGGYEQYF
TGTGCCAGCAGTGAAGCCACGGGGGGCTACGAGCAGTACTTC
>-|TRBJ2-7|TRBV5-1|-
CASSLGQGFSYEQYF
TGCGCCAGCAGCTTGGGTCAGGGCTTCTCCTACGAGCAGTACTTC
>-|TRBJ1-5|TRBV7-8|-
CASSLVAGTSNQPQHF
TGTGCCAGCAGCTTAGTGGCAGGGACTAGCAATCAGCCCCAGCATTTT
>-|TRBJ1-1|TRBV7-8|-
CASSLAQGFTEAFF
TGTGCCAGCAGCTTGGCACAGGGATTCACTGAAGCTTTCTTT
>-|TRBJ2-5|TRBV6-1|-
CASKTRRETQYF
TGTGCCAGCAAAACCCGGAGAGAGACCCAGTACTTC
>TRBD2|TRBJ2-7|TRBV27|-
CASAPGLAGVSSYEQYF
TGTGCCAGCGCTCCGGGACTAGCGGGGGTGAGCTCCTACGAGCAGTACTTC
>-|TRBJ2-1|TRBV6-1|-
CASSEDRAAYNEQFF
TGTGCCAGCAGTGAAGATAGGGCAGCCTACAATGAGCAGTTCTTC
>TRBD1|TRBJ2-7|TRBV7-9|-
CASSPETGENAEQYF
TGTGCCAGCAGCCCAGAGACAGGGGAAAATGCCGAGCAGTACTTC
>-|TRBJ1-6|TRBV5-1|-
CASHDPGANNSPLHF
TGCGCCAGCCATGATCCAGGGGCCAATAATTCACCCCTCCACTTT
>-|TRBJ2-7|TRBV7-6|-
CASSLGVGDLLNEQYF
TGTGCCAGCAGCTTAGGCGTGGGGGACCTGTTAAACGAGCAGTACTTC
>-|TRBJ1-1|TRBV5-4|-
CASSSSGTNTEAFF
TGTGCCAGCAGCTCCTCAGGGACGAACACTGAAGCTTTCTTT
>TRBD2|TRBJ2-3|TRBV7-2|-
CASSPLAGAADTQYF
TGTGCCAGCAGCCCCCTAGCGGGAGCGGCAGATACGCAGTATTTT
>TRBD1|TRBJ1-2|TRBV30|-
CAWSWQGAFYGYTF
TGTGCCTGGAGTTGGCAGGGGGCGTTCTATGGCTACACCTTC
>-|TRBJ2-7|TRBV6-6|-
CASSLTHSYEQYF
TGTGCCAGCAGTTTGACACACTCCTACGAGCAGTACTTC
>TRBD1|TRBJ2-7|TRBV28|-
CASSLVGRGLGYEQYF
TGTGCCAGCAGTTTGGTCGGCAGGGGGCTTGGATACGAACAGTACTTC
>TRBD1|TRBJ1-1|TRBV27|-
CASSATTGGLNEAFF
TGTGCCAGCAGTGCAACGACAGGGGGCCTCAACGAAGCTTTCTTT
>-|TRBJ1-2|TRBV19|-
CASSSLEGGNYGYTF
TGTGCCAGTAGCTCCCTTGAGGGGGGTAACTATGGCTACACCTTC
>TRBD1|TRBJ1-2|TRBV7-2|-
CASSITKDRVGDNYGYTF
TGTGCCAGCAGCATTACAAAGGACAGGGTTGGGGATAACTATGGCTACACCTTC
>-|TRBJ2-7|TRBV28|once
CASLNTGSYEQYF
TGTGCCAGCCTTAATACAGGGTCCTACGAGCAGTACTTC
>TRBD1|TRBJ2-1|TRBV15|-
CATSSPLDRGPGGQFF
TGTGCCACCAGCAGCCCTTTGGACAGGGGACCGGGGGGGCAGTTCTTC